These 14 T cell receptor beta chains were all obtained from the same sample, sequenced in a study of blood T cell repertoires in COVID-19. Assay used: immunoSEQ multiplex PCR; TCRdb lists only in-frame clones, some missing. The sample records around 320,000 clones, 89% being singletons. Sequencing used PBMCs or T cells enriched from blood (not recorded which). These receptors all stem from a woman aged 50 to 60 who had been exposed to COVID-19.

V usage is TRBV5-1 and J usage is TRBJ1-1; D is ambiguous. Germline CDR1 SGHRS, CDR2 YFSETQ. The V gene lost 5 bases and the J gene lost 3 bases, with 17 bases spanning the gap. The CDR3 is 15 amino acids. DNA for the CDR3: TGCGCCAGCAGTCCCATTGGAGGGTTGGACACTGAAGCTTTCTTT. Translating gives CASSPIGGLDTEAFF.

This CDR3 reads CASSPDREGQPQHF. Written as DNA, the CDR3 is TGTGCCAGCAGTCCAGACAGGGAAGGCCAGCCCCAGCATTTT. The chain joins TRBV27 to TRBJ1-5; 7 nucleotides align to TRBD1. There are 14 residues in the CDR3. V lost 5 bases to trimming and J lost 7 bases; unmatched junction nucleotides: 8. Germline V gene data show CDR1 as MNHEY and CDR2 as SMNVEV (reference sequence).

The chain has TRBV25-1 and TRBJ2-1; TRBD2 might be the D (7 bases). Germline V gene lookup returns CDR1 MGHDK and CDR2 SYGVNS. The V gene lost 4 bases and the J gene lost 4 bases, with 11 bases spanning the gap. The CDR3 consists of 14 residues. The CDR3 protein is CASSGGGQYNEQFF. The CDR3 DNA sequence: TGTGCCAGCAGTGGCGGGGGCCAGTACAATGAGCAGTTCTTC. The full variable domain, with the rest looked up from reference TRBV25-1 and TRBJ2-1, is EADIYQTPRYLVIGTGKKITLECSQTMGHDKMYWYQQDPGMELHLIHYSYGVNSTEKGDLSSESTVSRIRTEHFPLTLESARPSHTSQYLCASSGGGQYNEQFFGPGTRLTVL.

The chain has TRBV12-5 and TRBJ2-5; the match to TRBD1 covers 7 bases. Per the germline V gene, CDR1 is LGHNT and CDR2 is FRNRAP. CDR3 length: 14 amino acids. V shed 1 base and J 9 bases; nucleotides not matched to a gene: 8. The CDR3 bases are TGTGCTAGTGGTTTGGGGGACAGCCTGGGGCCCCAGTACTTC. Translating gives CASGLGDSLGPQYF.

This chain links TRBV5-1 with TRBJ1-1; D uncertain. The CDR3 runs to 15 residues. The germline CDR1 and CDR2 sequences are SGHRS and YFSETQ. V shed 5 bases and J shed 1 base, with 15 bases lying between them. CDR3 in amino acids: CASSSGTVTNTEAFF. CDR3 coding DNA: TGCGCCAGCAGTTCGGGTACGGTAACGAACACTGAAGCTTTCTTT. The full variable domain, rest sourced from reference TRBV5-1 and TRBJ1-1, is KAGVTQTPRYLIKTRGQQVTLSCSPISGHRSVSWYQQTPGQGLQFLFEYFSETQRNKGNFPGRFSGRQFSNSRSEMNVSTLELGDSALYLCASSSGTVTNTEAFFGQGTRLTVV.

Only one count was recorded for this clone. The rearrangement uses TRBV30 and TRBJ1-5, with unresolved D. V dropped 1 base and J dropped 1 base, with 5 bases sitting between them. CDR1 is GTSNPN, CDR2 SVGIG, per germline (reference sequence). The CDR3 loop spans 13 amino acids. CDR3 residues: CAWSGGSNQPQHF. CDR3 DNA sequence: TGTGCCTGGAGTGGAGGGAGCAATCAGCCCCAGCATTTT.

The J gene is TRBJ1-5, the V gene TRBV6-5, with D possibly TRBD1 on 5 matching bases. Trimming took 6 bases from V and 5 from J, leaving 14 bases between them. The CDR3 is 14 residues long. The germline gives CDR1 MNHEY, CDR2 SVGAGI. This CDR3 is CASRPGQIHQPQHF. CDR3 DNA sequence: TGTGCCAGCAGACCTGGACAAATTCATCAGCCCCAGCATTTT.

The genes are TRBV5-4 and TRBJ1-6, with D unresolved. CDR1 and CDR2 (germline): SGHNT, YYREEE (reference sequence). The CDR3 has 14 amino acids. Trimming cost V 4 bases and J 3 bases, with 8 bases left between them. This CDR3 is CASSHRDYNSPLHF. Here the CDR3 DNA reads TGTGCCAGCAGCCACCGGGACTATAATTCACCCCTCCACTTT. The whole variable domain, filled in from reference TRBV5-4 and TRBJ1-6, reads ETGVTQSPTHLIKTRGQQVTLRCSSQSGHNTVSWYQQALGQGPQFIFQYYREEENGRGNFPPRFSGLQFPNYSSELNVNALELDDSALYLCASSHRDYNSPLHFGNGTRLTVT.

This rearrangement joins TRBV7-2 to TRBJ1-1; TRBD1 matches 8 bases. The junction had 7 bases not matched to a gene; V was cut back by 4 bases and J by 3 bases. CDR1 SGHTA and CDR2 FQGNSA come from the germline V gene. CDR3 length: 15 residues. The CDR3: CASSSGQGKYTEAFF. CDR3 sequence (DNA): TGTGCCAGCAGCTCCGGACAGGGAAAATACACTGAAGCTTTCTTT.

This sequence joins TRBV7-9 and TRBJ1-6; 7 nucleotides agree with TRBD1. Trimming removed 4 bases from V and 5 bases from J; junction bases left unmatched: 5. In germline, CDR1 is SEHNR, CDR2 FQNEAQ (reference sequence). This CDR3 is built from 15 residues. The CDR3 DNA reads as TGTGCCAGCAGCTCCAGGGACAGCGATAATTCACCCCTCCACTTT. This translates into CASSSRDSDNSPLHF. Full variable domain (outside the CDR3, taken from reference TRBV7-9 and TRBJ1-6): DTGVSQNPRHKITKRGQNVTFRCDPISEHNRLYWYRQTLGQGPEFLTYFQNEAQLEKSRLLSDRFSAERPKGSFSTLEIQRTEQGDSAMYLCASSSRDSDNSPLHFGNGTRLTVT.

This chain uses TRBV5-1 with TRBJ2-3, with TRBD2 matching 11 bases. Germline V gene sequence: CDR1 SGHRS, CDR2 YFSETQ. CDR3 length equals 15 residues. V dropped 4 bases and J dropped 3; count of bases not matched to a gene: 4. CDR3 region: CASSIGTSGTDTQYF. The CDR3 nucleotides are TGCGCCAGCAGCATCGGGACTAGCGGAACAGATACGCAGTATTTT. The whole variable domain, filled in from reference TRBV5-1 and TRBJ2-3, reads KAGVTQTPRYLIKTRGQQVTLSCSPISGHRSVSWYQQTPGQGLQFLFEYFSETQRNKGNFPGRFSGRQFSNSRSEMNVSTLELGDSALYLCASSIGTSGTDTQYFGPGTRLTVL.

The chain has TRBV5-5 and TRBJ1-4, with 7 bases lining up with TRBD1. V trimming: 1 base; J trimming: 8 bases; junction bases outside the gene matches: 8. Germline V CDR1 and CDR2: SGHKS, YYEKEE (reference sequence). The CDR3 covers 15 residues. This CDR3 is CASSLQTGQGEKLFF. CDR3 DNA: TGTGCCAGCAGCTTGCAGACAGGGCAGGGGGAAAAACTGTTTTTT.

The V and J genes are TRBV19 and TRBJ1-4; 7 bases line up with TRBD1. The ends lost 4 bases at V and 0 bases at J; junction bases unmatched: 2. The CDR3 loop spans 15 amino acids. In germline, CDR1 is LNHDA, CDR2 SQIVND (reference sequence). The CDR3 DNA sequence: TGTGCCAGTAGTACCGGGACAGCAACTAATGAAAAACTGTTTTTT. This codes for CASSTGTATNEKLFF.

This sequence joins TRBV7-8 and TRBJ1-2, with D perhaps matching TRBD1 (5 bases). Trimming stripped 2 bases from V and 3 bases from J, with 10 bases between. The germline gives CDR1 SGHVS, CDR2 FQNEAQ. The CDR3 sequence is 14 residues long. DNA of the CDR3: TGTGCCAGCAGCTTAAGAGACAGCGACTATGGCTACACCTTC. This codes for CASSLRDSDYGYTF.